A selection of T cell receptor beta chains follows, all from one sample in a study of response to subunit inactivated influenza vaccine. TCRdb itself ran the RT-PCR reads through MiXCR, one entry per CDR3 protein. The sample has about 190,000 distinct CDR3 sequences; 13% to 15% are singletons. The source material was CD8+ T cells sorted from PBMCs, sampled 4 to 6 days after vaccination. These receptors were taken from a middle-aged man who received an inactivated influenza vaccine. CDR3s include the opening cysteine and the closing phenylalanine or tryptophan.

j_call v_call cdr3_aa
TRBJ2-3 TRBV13 CASSSAGTLHTDTQYF
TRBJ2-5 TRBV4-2 CASNPESGQETQYF
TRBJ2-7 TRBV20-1 CSARDLTGPSYEQYF
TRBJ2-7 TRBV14 CASSQEGVLAGGLAYEQYF
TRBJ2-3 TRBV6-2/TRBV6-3 CASKAGGPKDTQYF
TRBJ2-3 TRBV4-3 CASSQDWRQVRTDTQYF
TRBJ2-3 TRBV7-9 CASKLGGTDTQYF
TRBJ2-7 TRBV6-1 CASSADSGGPPYEQYF
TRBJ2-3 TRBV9 CASSAPRLAVGNTDTQYF
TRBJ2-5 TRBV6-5 CASSLTGGAGTQYF
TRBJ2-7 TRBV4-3 CASSQGASRGHEQYF
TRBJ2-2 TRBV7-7 CASSPLAGGPGELFF
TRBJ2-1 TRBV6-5 CASSYHRGKGSYNEQFF
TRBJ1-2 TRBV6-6 CASSYSAGEVVGYTF
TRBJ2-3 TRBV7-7 CAVSLQRGGLDTQYF
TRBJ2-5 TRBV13 CASSSTSKLGASGGHHQETQYF
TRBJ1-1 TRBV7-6 CASSLPGQGAESGTEAFF
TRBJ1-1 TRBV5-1 CASSSWTGLMNTEAFF
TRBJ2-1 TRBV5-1 CASSLAEMYNEQFF
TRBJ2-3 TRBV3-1 CARSSPGLRLAGEDTQYF
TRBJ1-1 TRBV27 CASRGQGGYTEAFF
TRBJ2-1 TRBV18 CASSARGTVYNEQFF
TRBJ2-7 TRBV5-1 CASSFGDATYEQYF
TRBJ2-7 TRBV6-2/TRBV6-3 CASSLPRQGLYEQYF
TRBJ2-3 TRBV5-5 CASSFFQFLGTDTQYF
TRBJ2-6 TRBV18 CASSPPTGTGANVLTF
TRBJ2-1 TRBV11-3 CASSLRGRADPGEQFF
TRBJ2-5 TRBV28 CASSPTWGRLQETQYF
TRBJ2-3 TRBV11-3 CASSGGGADTQYF
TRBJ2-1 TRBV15 CATSSRGSPYNEQFF
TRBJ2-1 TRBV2 CASSDRLAGGDNEQFF
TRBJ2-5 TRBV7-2 CASTDPGEPWGTQYF
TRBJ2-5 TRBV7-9 CASRQGLSETQYF
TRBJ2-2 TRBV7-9 CASSLGPRELFF
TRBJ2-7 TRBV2 CASVFGTVPSYEQYF
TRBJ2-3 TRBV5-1 CASSFLAGGPTDTQYF
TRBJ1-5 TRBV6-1 CASSVRGERGNQPQHF
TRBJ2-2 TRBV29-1 CSVGVGAGELFF
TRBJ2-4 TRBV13 CASSTRPNIQYF
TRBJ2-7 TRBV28 CAGRQENYEQYF
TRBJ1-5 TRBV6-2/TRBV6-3 CASSYGRVQPQHF
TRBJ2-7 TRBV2 CASSEALRGDEEQYF
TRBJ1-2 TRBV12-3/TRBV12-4 CASSLWDRTFYGYTF
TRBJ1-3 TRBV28 CASSFTASGNTIYF
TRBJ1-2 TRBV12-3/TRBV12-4 CASSLIRDGNYGYTF